This T cell receptor (beta chain) was identified during a study of T cell responses to AZD1222 COVID-19 vaccine (dated by TCRdb to about 2021). Context from the whole study: A total of approximately 230 trial participants underwent TCR sequencing, of whom 207 received two doses of AZD1222 and 26 received two doses of the MenACWY control vaccine. Trial participants were enrolled by age into 18-55, 56-69 and 70-plus year subgroups, with 148, 28 and 57 TCR-sequenced participants respectively. The research as a whole found: Spike-specific TCR breadth and depth rose significantly after two AZD1222 doses compared with day 0 and with MenACWY recipients. Most participants were white British and females outnumbered males, and the authors suggested that clonal diversity may have been underestimated. Epitopes outside the regions mutated in the B.1.351 and B.1.1.7 variants were reportedly recognized by nearly half of the unique spike-specific TCRs. Conclusions about previously exposed vaccinees are limited because only 5 or 6 AZD1222 recipients were SARS-CoV-2 seropositive at baseline. Vaccine-associated CD4 TCRs spanned the whole spike protein, with dominant responses in regions 160-218 and 743-854. In the small 56-69-year group, the increase in depth fell short of significance, most likely because of low power. Because no samples from the day 14 peak response were available, repertoires could be characterized only after the peak T cell response.

Turning to this clone: Its antigen is currently not known. The input lacks base qualities; no much larger clone sits a single base away.

The CDR3 regions of human TCRbeta chains were subjected to immunosequencing. On the study's bioinformatics: Repertoire TCRs were checked for matches against a reference library of SARS-CoV-2-specific TCRs that had been generated using the MIRA antigen-specificity platform. Breadth was defined as the fraction of unique TCRs that were SARS-CoV-2-associated. Depth was defined as the fraction of total T cells that were SARS-CoV-2-associated. Using the MIRA data, every spike-specific TCR was mapped to the spike region that the TCR reacted to and assigned to either a CD4 or a CD8 class. Log10-transformed breadth and depth values were compared by one-way ANOVA with Sidak's multiple comparisons tests. TCRdb stores this immuneACCESS table with in-frame sequences only. Part of the clones is absent; in the studies checked, under half of the shortfall reflects unresolved V genes, and no reason is known for the rest. D and trimming come from the DNA, and the V and J calls and clone size come from that table. The sample table records about 56,000 clones; 86% of these occur just once. The biggest ten clones account for roughly 7.2% of the sample.

The time point label corresponds to: about 28 days (+/-7) after the second vaccine dose. AZD1222 recipients given second doses at about 4 weeks or at about 12 weeks were pooled, since spike-specific TCR depth and breadth were not found to differ between the two schedules. The vaccinee samples were drawn from two UK trials, COV001 and COV002, one of which was a single-blind randomized controlled phase 2/3 trial testing AZD1222 (ChAdOx1 nCoV-19) in healthy adults. For TCRbeta chain sequencing, PBMC samples from trial participants were taken at day 0 and at day 28 after the second dose. The receptor comes from an adult who received the AZD1222 COVID-19 vaccine. This material consisted of peripheral blood, taken 28 days after the second AZD1222 dose.

The CDR3 protein sequence reads: CASSLDPSSYNEQFF. The bases are TGTGCCAGCAGCTTGGACCCTAGCTCCTACAATGAGCAGTTCTTC. Here the chain combines TRBV5-4 and TRBJ2-1; no D gene can be assigned with confidence. Counted from cysteine to phenylalanine, this CDR3 has 15 amino acids. Here the CDR3 DNA is all that survives: 45 bases in frame from base 1. V sheds 0 bases and J sheds 0 bases, leaving 7 bases between their ends. The germline V gene encodes CDR1 SGHNT and CDR2 YYREEE (reference sequence).